A selection of T cell receptor beta chains follows, all from one sample in a study of lymphopenia after photon versus proton radiotherapy. TCRdb's copy holds only in-frame clones and misses some; the assay was immunoSEQ multiplex PCR. Among roughly 58,000 clones, approximately 86% were seen once, and the ten largest hold over 10%. Here the sequenced sample was peripheral blood, taken from a patient treated with proton-based radiotherapy. These receptor sequences come from a man at least 80 years old with esophageal cancer. CDR3s include the opening cysteine and the closing phenylalanine or tryptophan.

CDR3aa	j_gene	v_gene
CASSAPSLPYEQYF	TRBJ2-7	TRBV5-5
CATSRADLGQSYGYTF	TRBJ1-2	TRBV15
CASSPPGTVYEQYF	TRBJ2-7	TRBV7-2
CASSFSAGSPNTEAFF	TRBJ1-1	TRBV11-1
CASSFDSLSYNEQFF	TRBJ2-1	TRBV11-2
CAISEYPGRYGYTF	TRBJ1-2	TRBV10-3
CATKAQNYGYTF	TRBJ1-2	TRBV6-5
CASSPGTGGNQPQHF	TRBJ1-5	TRBV6-4
CASSLDSEQFF	TRBJ2-1	TRBV5-5
CASSPETSGGKETQYF	TRBJ2-5	TRBV19
CASSIEREPPGNTIYF	TRBJ1-3	TRBV5-4
CASSPSSYNSPLHF	TRBJ1-6	TRBV18
CASSPRAGNTGELFF	TRBJ2-2	TRBV19
CASSLPQDTQYF	TRBJ2-3	TRBV7-6
CASSYSGGPGEKLFF	TRBJ1-4	TRBV6-6
CASSLAQGRAFF	TRBJ1-1	TRBV7-2
CASSRSNTGELFF	TRBJ2-2	TRBV5-1